The clone carrying this T cell receptor beta chain was picked up one time. V lost 5 bases and J lost 7; bases outside the gene matches: 10. This CDR3 region has 16 residues. Germline-derived CDR1 and CDR2 are SGHNT and YENEEA. This sample is drawn from a study of beta chain features in type 1 diabetes. Across the study: The study examined roughly 100 million sorted cells across all samples.

Expressed TCRB transcripts were sequenced because the isolated RNA had all been reverse transcribed beforehand. Each stem cell-like memory T cell sample yielded approximately 1 million reads on average. Measured with immunoSEQ multiplex PCR; TCRdb has only the in-frame clones, and not every one. The table records around 19,000 clones, 50% of them present only once. The chain carries TRBV11-3 and TRBJ2-1; 11 bases agree with TRBD2. Sequenced: stem cell memory CD4+ T cells from blood. The receptor comes from a man between 18 and 35 years old in good health. Here the CDR3 reads CASSPGLAGGPNEQFF. CDR3 nucleotide sequence: TGTGCCAGCAGCCCCGGGTTAGCGGGGGGGCCTAATGAGCAGTTCTTC. Full variable domain (remainder filled in from reference TRBV11-3 and TRBJ2-1): EAGVVQSPRYKIIEKKQPVAFWCNPISGHNTLYWYLQNLGQGPELLIRYENEEAVDDSQLPKDRFSAERLKGVDSTLKIQPAELGDSAVYLCASSPGLAGGPNEQFFGPGTRLTVL.